The 4 T cell receptor beta chains listed next were all sequenced from one sample in a study of shared T cell receptors in the human thymus. Sequenced by immunoSEQ multiplex PCR; TCRdb stores in-frame clones only, minus some. The sample lists roughly 500,000 clones; 75% to 80% were seen once. The same data also went into a second study, on human thymus T cells.

Sequenced: thymocytes. The source of these receptors is a boy under two years old with a congenital heart defect.

The chain links TRBV19 to TRBJ1-1; 7 nucleotides line up with TRBD1. This CDR3 is 19 amino acids long. V lost 7 bases, J lost 4 bases, and 24 bases stayed unmatched. Germline CDR1 LNHDA, CDR2 SQIVND (reference sequence). CDR3 sequence reads: CASTDITGTVPEGCTEAFF. CDR3 nucleotides: TGTGCCAGTACCGACATAACCGGGACAGTACCCGAGGGGTGCACTGAAGCTTTCTTT. The full variable domain, its missing parts supplied by reference TRBV19 and TRBJ1-1, is DGGITQSPKYLFRKEGQNVTLSCEQNLNHDAMYWYRQDPGQGLRLIYYSQIVNDFQKGDIAEGYSVSREKKESFPLTVTSAQKNPTAFYLCASTDITGTVPEGCTEAFFGQGTRLTVV.

The sample holds a few counts of this clone. The chain recombines TRBV28 with TRBJ1-5; the D gene is possibly TRBD1 (5 bases). V dropped 4 bases and J dropped 5 bases, with 18 bases sitting between them. Germline CDR1 and CDR2: MDHEN and SYDVKM. This CDR3 is 16 amino acids long. Here the CDR3 DNA reads TGTGCCAGCAGTTCAGACCCAAGGGGCGCGGATCAGCCCCAGCATTTT. It codes for CASSSDPRGADQPQHF.

This clone was recorded only once. One junction end disagrees with the germline gene, perhaps due to a read error. The V call is TRBV7-7, the J call TRBJ2-2, with TRBD1 matching over 8 bases. CDR3 size: 15 residues. Germline CDR1 reads SSHAT; CDR2 reads FNYEAQ (reference sequence). The CDR3 spells CASSSGTGNTGELFF. The CDR3 nucleotides read TGTGCTAGCAGTTCCGGGACAGGGAACACCGGGGAGCTGTTTTTT.

The V and J genes are TRBV19 and TRBJ2-1; unclear D gene. Trimming removed 6 bases from V and 3 bases from J, with 15 bases in between. This CDR3 region has 15 residues. CDR1 is LNHDA, CDR2 SQIVND, per germline (reference sequence). For the CDR3, the DNA is TGTGCCAGTAGGAACGGTCCCGCCCGCTACAATGAGCAGTTCTTC. Residues: CASRNGPARYNEQFF.